Reported below is one TCR beta chain. Methods used by the authors: Amplifying reference gene primers gave estimates of nucleated cell counts. Sequencing used immunoSEQ multiplex PCR; TCRdb keeps in-frame clones, though not all of them. Clone size and V and J calls were adopted from that table, with D and trimming inferred from the DNA. The profile shows 150,000 to 200,000 clones, 86% of them singletons. The data were taken from a study of blood T cell repertoires in COVID-19. Trimming removed 6 bases from V and 2 bases from J; junction bases left unmatched: 9. Per the germline V gene, CDR1 is MDHEN and CDR2 is SYDVKM. The CDR3 has 15 amino acids.

The sequence was collected from an elderly woman in a cohort sampled during active or convalescent COVID-19. The chain carries TRBV28 and TRBJ2-7; 8 positions agree with TRBD1. The sequenced sample consisted of peripheral blood. The CDR3: CASRTDRVYTYEQYF. The CDR3 DNA reads as TGTGCCAGCAGAACGGACAGGGTTTATACCTACGAGCAGTACTTC.